The next 15 T cell receptor beta chains were all read from a single sample in a study of regulatory T cells in long-lasting Graves disease (dated by TCRdb to 2020 to 2023). Library method: multiplex PCR. Sequencing instrument: Illumina HiSeq 4000. iRepertoire HTBI primers and Arm-PCR amplification of CDR3 regions were used to construct TCR beta libraries. TCRdb passed the public sequencing reads through fastp at Q25 and MiXCR, retaining productive beta sequences. CDR3 protein sequences are deduplicated, and each keeps its most common genes and DNA. A total of some 280,000 distinct CDR3 sequences appear in this sample, under 25% of them only once. The top ten hold approximately 53% of the sample. The intended sense of this specimen's time point label: persistent/refractory GD, antithyroid drugs over 5 years with positive TRAb. RNA was extracted from PBMCs in TRIzol for both TCR sequencing and RNA sequencing.

The specimen was peripheral blood mononuclear cells (PBMCs), collected when the disease was refractory, from a patient treated with antithyroid drugs. The receptors derive from a female donor with Graves disease.

The chain has TRBV6-5 and TRBJ2-2, with unresolved D. From germline, CDR1 is MNHEY and CDR2 SVGAGI. The CDR3 extends over 15 amino acids. Trimming removed 2 bases at V and 4 bases at J, with 11 bases between. The CDR3 spells CASSYMAALTGELFF. CDR3 DNA: TGTGCCAGCAGTTACATGGCAGCCCTCACCGGGGAGCTGTTTTTT.

This clonotype was detected ten times or more. The chain recombines TRBV29-1 with TRBJ2-7; TRBD2 is a possible D gene (6 bases). The CDR3 is made up of 12 amino acids. The germline CDR1 and CDR2 sequences are SQVTM and ANQGSEA. Deletions cut 4 bases from V and 1 base from J, with 8 bases between. The CDR3 region is CSVGLDSYEQYF. DNA of the CDR3: TGCAGCGTTGGACTAGATTCCTACGAGCAGTACTTC.

The rearrangement uses TRBV5-4 and TRBJ2-7, with 9 bases lining up with TRBD1. V gave up 0 bases and J gave up 6 bases; unmatched junction bases: 1. Germline V gene lookup returns CDR1 SGHNT and CDR2 YYREEE (reference sequence). CDR3 length: 13 amino acids. CDR3 amino acids: CASSLGGQGEQYF. The CDR3 DNA reads as TGTGCCAGCAGCTTGGGGGGACAGGGCGAGCAGTACTTC. The whole variable domain, filled in from reference TRBV5-4 and TRBJ2-7, reads ETGVTQSPTHLIKTRGQQVTLRCSSQSGHNTVSWYQQALGQGPQFIFQYYREEENGRGNFPPRFSGLQFPNYSSELNVNALELDDSALYLCASSLGGQGEQYFGPGTRLTVT.

In its sample, this clonotype was seen a few times. The rearrangement links TRBV27 to TRBJ2-7; weak D call: TRBD1 (6 bases). This CDR3 has 15 residues. The V and J ends lost 2 bases and 2 bases respectively, with 13 bases between them. Looked up from germline, CDR1 is MNHEY and CDR2 is SMNVEV (reference sequence). This CDR3 is CASSLLQGKPYEQYF. The CDR3 bases are TGTGCCAGCAGTTTACTTCAGGGGAAACCCTACGAGCAGTACTTC.

This chain links TRBV24-1 with TRBJ1-2; the D gene is possibly TRBD1 (5 bases). There are 12 residues in the CDR3. Trimming shortened V by 4 bases and J by 6 bases, and 8 bases separated the two germline ends. Germline V gene sequence: CDR1 KGHDR, CDR2 SFDVKD. DNA of the CDR3: TGTGCCACCAGTGAACGAGGGGATGGCTACACCTTC. Residues: CATSERGDGYTF.

This clonotype was recorded many times. The genes are TRBV12-3 or TRBV12-4 and TRBJ2-7; a weak D match, TRBD1 (6 bases). The CDR3 length is 13 residues. V was trimmed by 6 bases and J by 4 bases, leaving 13 bases between them. CDR3 DNA: TGTGCCAGCAGCGGGACACTGTATTACGAGCAGTACTTC. This translates into CASSGTLYYEQYF.

This clonotype occurred a few times. V usage is TRBV20-1 and J usage is TRBJ1-5, with TRBD1 matching 8 bases. Germline CDR1 DFQATT, CDR2 SNEGSKA (reference sequence). V lost 0 bases and J lost 4; bases outside the gene matches: 8. CDR3 size: 16 residues. The CDR3 region has the DNA TGCAGTGCTAGAGATCAGCCAGGGGGCCAGAATCAGCCCCAGCATTTT. This translates into CSARDQPGGQNQPQHF.

The chain joins TRBV4-2 to TRBJ1-2; D perhaps matches TRBD1 (5 bases). Trimming removed 0 bases from V and 4 bases from J, with 12 bases in between. The CDR3 contains 15 residues. Germline V gene lookup returns CDR1 LGHNA and CDR2 YNFKEQ. For the CDR3, the DNA is TGTGCCAGCAGCCAAGAGGCCAGGGCGATCTATGGCTACACCTTC. Protein product: CASSQEARAIYGYTF.

This clonotype has more than one count but fewer than ten. The CDR3 DNA follows: TGTGCCAGCAGCCCACCCTCTGGGGGTCGGGTGACCTCCTACGAGCAGTACTTC. This sequence encodes CASSPPSGGRVTSYEQYF. The chain uses TRBV25-1 and TRBJ2-7; perhaps D is TRBD1 or TRBD2 (5 bases each). The CDR3 runs to 18 residues. V was trimmed by 6 bases and J by 0 bases, leaving 24 bases between them. The germline V gene has CDR1 MGHDK and CDR2 SYGVNS.

The genes are TRBV18 and TRBJ2-7; TRBD2 agrees at 15 bases. Germline-derived CDR1 and CDR2 are KGHSH and LQKENI. This CDR3 spans 17 amino acids. After removal of 4 bases from V and 7 bases from J, the junction contained 11 bases not matched to a gene. The CDR3 is CASSRARGLAGGLEQYF. The DNA for the CDR3 is TGTGCCAGCTCACGGGCCCGAGGACTAGCGGGAGGGCTTGAGCAGTACTTC.

This clonotype was counted ten times or more. This sequence joins TRBV10-3 and TRBJ1-1, with unresolved D. The germline CDR1 and CDR2 sequences are ENHRY and SYGVKD. The CDR3 has 14 residues. Deletions cut 0 bases from V and 0 bases from J, with 5 bases between. The CDR3 coding sequence is TGTGCCATCAGTGAGTCGACGGTGAACACTGAAGCTTTCTTT. Its translation: CAISESTVNTEAFF.

This clonotype was counted between two and nine times. The chain recombines TRBV4-1 with TRBJ1-5, with D uncertain. This CDR3 region has 14 residues. Germline V gene data show CDR1 as MGHRA and CDR2 as YSYEKL. With 1 base removed from V and 6 bases from J, the gap between germline ends came to 10 bases. The CDR3 loop reads CASSQGASFQPQHF. Here the CDR3 DNA reads TGCGCCAGCAGCCAAGGGGCCAGTTTTCAGCCCCAGCATTTT.

This clonotype has only a few counts. The rearrangement links TRBV6-1 to TRBJ1-2; D perhaps matches TRBD1 (5 bases). V was clipped by 11 bases and J by 4 bases, with 26 bases between them. Germline assignment: CDR1 MNHNS and CDR2 SASEGT. The CDR3 length is 16 residues. CDR3 bases: TGTGCCGCCGACCTCGGGGCAGGCCGCCCCGGCTATGGCTACACCTTC. Translating gives CAADLGAGRPGYGYTF.

The gene calls are TRBV6-2 or TRBV6-3 and TRBJ2-3, with unresolved D. This CDR3 is built from 12 residues. Germline V CDR1 and CDR2: MNHEY, SVGEGT. V was cut by 2 bases and J by 5 bases, with 5 bases left in between. The CDR3 sequence: CASSYQVDTQYF. CDR3 in DNA: TGTGCCAGCAGTTACCAGGTAGATACGCAGTATTTT.

This clonotype was seen only a few times. The chain recombines TRBV20-1 with TRBJ2-4, with 12 bases that match TRBD2. The CDR3 contains 17 residues. J gave up 5 bases and V 1 base, and 9 bases lay outside the gene matches. Germline CDR1 DFQATT, CDR2 SNEGSKA (reference sequence). The DNA of the CDR3 is TGCAGTGCTAGAGGGGCTAGCGGGAGGGCCCCCCAAAACATTCAGTACTTC. It codes for CSARGASGRAPQNIQYF.